This entry features one TCR beta chain sequence. The record originates from a study of blood T cell repertoires in COVID-19. Original data processing: Reference gene primer amplification in the assay estimated nucleated cell counts. Using immunoSEQ multiplex PCR, the repertoire was profiled, and TCRdb retains in-frame clones only, with some absent. V, J and clone size are those of that table, while D and trimming were read from the DNA. Counted here are over 130,000 clones, around 82% occurring once; the ten biggest clones make up approximately 3.9%. The germline gives CDR1 MNHEY, CDR2 SMNVEV (reference sequence). Trimming took 6 bases from V and 8 from J; bases not matched to a gene: 10. There are 14 residues in the CDR3.

This chain connects TRBV27 to TRBJ1-2; 9 bases match TRBD1. The sequence derives from a woman aged 60-75 years with acute or convalescent COVID-19. Material: peripheral blood. The chain's CDR3 is CASSQLGTGWGYTF. CDR3 nucleotides: TGTGCCAGCAGCCAGCTAGGGACAGGGTGGGGCTACACCTTC.